The present T cell receptor beta chain was sequenced within a study of spatial heterogeneity in lung cancer. The CDR3 contains 15 residues. With 6 bases removed from V and 0 bases from J, the gap between germline ends came to 14 bases. Germline V lookup: CDR1 MNHNS, CDR2 SASEGT. This clonotype was seen at least ten times. The sample's time point: sample taken at primary tumor resection. TCRdb used MiXCR to reprocess the 5' RACE reads, holding one entry per CDR3 protein. The sample lists about 7,800 distinct CDR3 sequences; roughly 8.6% were seen once. The sequences come from PBMCs, collected at surgery. The origin of this receptor is a male donor with early-stage non-small cell lung cancer. V usage is TRBV6-1 and J usage is TRBJ1-1; D uncertain. CDR3 bases: TGTGCCAGCAGCCCTACAGCGCTCATGAACACTGAAGCTTTCTTT. It specifies CASSPTALMNTEAFF.